This T cell receptor (beta chain) was captured by sequencing in a study of blood T cell repertoires in COVID-19. At the level of the study: COVID-19 samples, acute and convalescent, were from the United States, Italy and Spain.

Clones were read by immunoSEQ multiplex PCR, and TCRdb kept only the in-frame ones, dropping some. Of more than 200,000 clones listed, around 80% are singletons. The TCR was taken from a man aged 55-75 years with acute or convalescent COVID-19. Sequenced material: peripheral blood.

The CDR3 sequence: CASSQRVQNPGNTIYF. In DNA, the CDR3 is TGTGCCAGCTCACAGAGGGTCCAGAACCCTGGAAACACCATATATTTT. The chain carries TRBV18 and TRBJ1-3; D uncertain. Deletions cut 4 bases from V and 2 bases from J, with 15 bases between. Germline V CDR1 and CDR2: KGHSH, LQKENI. The CDR3 totals 16 residues.